The T cell receptor beta chain described here comes from a study of blood T cell repertoires in COVID-19. Across the whole study: PBMCs, B-cell-depleted T cells, or T cells were the source of the cDNA or gDNA that made up the material.

CDR1 is SNHLY, CDR2 FYNNEI, per germline. Trimming removed 6 bases from V and 0 bases from J; junction bases left unmatched: 12. This CDR3 is 17 amino acids long. Original processing methods: Nucleated cell number was recorded as an estimate derived from reference gene primer amplification. Clones were read by immunoSEQ multiplex PCR, and TCRdb kept only the in-frame ones, dropping some. The D gene and trimming were derived from the DNA, and the V and J assignments and clone size from that table. The sample carries some 140,000 clones, 79% recorded once. Material: peripheral blood. This TCR derives from a man aged 55 to 70 with acute or convalescent COVID-19. This sequence joins TRBV2 and TRBJ2-7; 9 bases align to TRBD2. The CDR3 is CASSKESSGKSSYEQYF. CDR3 in DNA: TGTGCCAGCAGCAAAGAGTCTAGCGGGAAATCCTCCTACGAGCAGTACTTC.